The rows below give T cell receptor beta chains drawn from one sample of a study of T cell responses to AZD1222 COVID-19 vaccine. TCRdb's copy holds only in-frame clones and misses some; the assay was immunoSEQ multiplex PCR. The sample includes fewer than 90,000 clones, about 90% of them seen just once. The source was peripheral blood, collected 28 days after the second AZD1222 dose. These receptors all stem from an adult who received the AZD1222 COVID-19 vaccine. Each CDR3 is given with its conserved first and last residue. D genes are given only for firm matches. Clone size is given for some rows only: seen once, a few or many times, or a class if the clone is expanded.

j_call	clone_size	v_call	d_call	cdr3_aa	cdr3_nt
TRBJ2-7	NA	TRBV19	TRBD1	CASSRTGSSYEQYF	TGTGCCAGTAGCCGGACAGGGAGCTCCTACGAGCAGTACTTC
TRBJ1-2	NA	TRBV20-1	NA	CSAPGKGYTF	TGCAGTGCCCCAGGGAAAGGCTACACCTTC
TRBJ1-2	NA	TRBV5-1	TRBD1	CASRLGPRTGRDGYTF	TGCGCCAGCCGTCTTGGGCCACGGACAGGGAGGGATGGCTACACCTTC
TRBJ1-2	NA	TRBV2	NA	CASISTNYGYTF	TGTGCCAGCATAAGTACTAACTATGGCTACACCTTC
TRBJ1-2	NA	TRBV29-1	NA	CSVEDLFGDGYTF	TGCAGCGTTGAAGATCTGTTTGGGGATGGCTACACCTTC
TRBJ2-7	NA	TRBV28	NA	CASSQGTPGYEQYF	TGTGCCAGCAGTCAAGGGACACCTGGTTACGAGCAGTACTTC
TRBJ1-2	NA	TRBV24-1	NA	CATSDSGVGYTF	TGTGCCACCAGTGATAGCGGGGTCGGCTACACCTTC
TRBJ2-4	NA	TRBV5-4	NA	CASSLPQNIQYF	TGTGCCAGCAGCTTACCACAAAACATTCAGTACTTC
TRBJ2-7	NA	TRBV23-1	NA	CASRGTLIHEQYF	TGCGCCAGCAGGGGGACTCTTATCCACGAGCAGTACTTC
TRBJ1-6	NA	TRBV6-1	NA	CASSAPGGGIGSPLHF	TGTGCCAGCAGTGCACCCGGTGGGGGTATCGGATCACCCCTCCACTTT
TRBJ2-3	NA	TRBV12-3/TRBV12-4	NA	CASSYPTHPTQYF	TGTGCCAGCAGTTACCCGACCCACCCTACGCAGTATTTT
TRBJ1-4	NA	TRBV9	TRBD1	CASSVGNPAGGEKLFF	TGTGCCAGCAGCGTCGGGAATCCGGCAGGGGGTGAAAAACTGTTTTTT
TRBJ1-5	NA	TRBV30	NA	CASQRGDQPQHF	TGTGCCTCACAGAGGGGAGATCAGCCCCAGCATTTT
TRBJ1-6	NA	TRBV5-5	NA	CASSPTVGPESPLHF	TGTGCCAGCAGCCCGACGGTTGGACCCGAGTCGCCCCTCCACTTT
TRBJ1-1	NA	TRBV4-1	NA	CASSPPRGTEAFF	TGCGCCAGCAGCCCCCCGAGAGGGACTGAAGCTTTCTTT
TRBJ1-1	NA	TRBV9	NA	CASSERAMNTEAFF	TGTGCCAGCAGCGAGAGAGCTATGAACACTGAAGCTTTCTTT
TRBJ2-3	NA	TRBV5-1	TRBD2	CASMKTSGGEADTQYF	TGCGCCAGCATGAAGACTAGCGGGGGGGAAGCTGATACGCAGTATTTT
TRBJ1-6	NA	TRBV7-6	NA	CASSLSNSPLHF	TGTGCCAGCAGCCTGAGTAATTCACCCCTCCACTTT
TRBJ1-3	NA	TRBV2	NA	CASSGTGNTIYF	TGTGCCAGCAGCGGGACTGGAAACACCATATATTTT
TRBJ2-1	NA	TRBV4-1	TRBD2	CASSQDLAGGLNEQFF	TGCGCCAGCAGCCAAGATCTAGCGGGAGGGCTGAATGAGCAGTTCTTC
TRBJ1-3	NA	TRBV29-1	TRBD1	CSVGQGASGNTIYF	TGCAGCGTTGGACAGGGGGCATCAGGAAACACCATATATTTT
TRBJ1-2	NA	TRBV11-2	NA	CASSLDRGTYGYTF	TGTGCCAGCAGCTTAGACCGGGGAACCTATGGCTACACCTTC
TRBJ1-3	once	TRBV30	NA	CAWTTVTSGNTIYF	TGTGCCTGGACCACCGTTACCTCTGGAAACACCATATATTTT
TRBJ2-1	NA	TRBV7-9	TRBD2	CASSSSRTSGTMDEQFF	TGTGCCAGCAGCTCAAGCCGGACTAGCGGGACGATGGATGAGCAGTTCTTC
TRBJ2-3	once	TRBV2	NA	CASSESGGGRTDTQYF	TGTGCCAGCAGTGAATCGGGCGGGGGCCGTACAGATACGCAGTATTTT
TRBJ1-5	NA	TRBV28	NA	CASSFGGTGNQPQHF	TGTGCCAGCAGTTTCGGGGGAACAGGCAATCAGCCCCAGCATTTT
TRBJ1-2	NA	TRBV27	NA	CASSLGAYLNYGYTF	TGTGCCAGCAGTTTAGGGGCCTATTTGAACTATGGCTACACCTTC
TRBJ2-5	NA	TRBV11-3	NA	CASSKGQQETQYF	TGTGCCAGCAGCAAGGGACAACAAGAGACCCAGTACTTC
TRBJ1-2	NA	TRBV7-9	NA	CASSEVGVPSISYGYTF	TGTGCCAGCAGCGAAGTGGGGGTCCCATCCATATCCTACGGCTACACCTTC
TRBJ2-7	NA	TRBV19	TRBD2	CASSSSGSFPYEQYF	TGTGCCAGTAGTTCAAGCGGGAGTTTCCCCTACGAGCAGTACTTC
TRBJ1-5	NA	TRBV19	NA	CASRSWGVNQPQHF	TGTGCCAGCCGGTCCTGGGGGGTCAATCAGCCCCAGCATTTT
TRBJ2-7	NA	TRBV5-5	NA	CASSLEDIYLQPYEQYF	TGTGCCAGCAGCTTGGAAGACATCTACCTCCAACCCTACGAGCAGTACTTC
TRBJ2-7	NA	TRBV5-1	NA	CASSWNKGARTSWMDEQYF	TGCGCCAGCAGCTGGAATAAGGGGGCAAGGACTAGCTGGATGGACGAGCAGTACTTC
TRBJ2-2	NA	TRBV27	TRBD1	CASSFPTGSNTGELFF	TGTGCCAGCAGTTTCCCGACAGGGTCGAACACCGGGGAGCTGTTTTTT
TRBJ1-5	many	TRBV18	NA	CASSPPDYSNQPQHF	TGTGCCAGCTCACCACCGGATTATAGCAATCAGCCCCAGCATTTT
TRBJ2-7	NA	TRBV20-1	TRBD2	CSASGLAGLPYEQYF	TGCAGTGCTAGTGGACTAGCGGGCCTTCCCTACGAGCAGTACTTC
TRBJ2-1	NA	TRBV18	NA	CASSPSGAGTYNEQFF	TGTGCCAGCTCCCCCTCGGGGGCTGGGACCTACAATGAGCAGTTCTTC
TRBJ1-3	NA	TRBV15	TRBD1	CATSREDRGESSGNTIYF	TGTGCCACCAGCAGAGAGGACAGGGGAGAAAGCTCTGGAAACACCATATATTTT
TRBJ1-5	NA	TRBV18	NA	CASSAGAWQPQHF	TGTGCCAGCTCTGCGGGGGCCTGGCAGCCCCAGCATTTT
TRBJ2-2	NA	TRBV2	NA	CASRSGTPPGELFF	TGTGCCAGCAGGTCCGGGACACCGCCCGGGGAGCTGTTTTTT
TRBJ2-5	NA	TRBV11-1	NA	CASSLGVVQETQYF	TGTGCCAGCAGCTTAGGTGTAGTCCAAGAGACCCAGTACTTC
TRBJ1-2	NA	TRBV4-1	NA	CASSQDSGGNYGYTF	TGCGCCAGCAGCCAAGATTCTGGGGGTAACTATGGCTACACCTTC
TRBJ1-6	once	TRBV28	TRBD1	CASRVDRVDNSPLHF	TGTGCCAGCAGAGTAGACAGGGTGGATAATTCACCCCTCCACTTT
TRBJ1-2	NA	TRBV12-3/TRBV12-4	NA	CASSPGTRGYTF	TGTGCCAGCAGCCCCGGGACGAGGGGCTACACCTTC
TRBJ1-2	NA	TRBV3-1/TRBV3-2	NA	CASSPGGVSYGYTF	TGTGCCAGCAGCCCTGGGGGGGTCAGCTATGGCTACACCTTC
TRBJ1-1	NA	TRBV28	NA	CATKRPTEAFF	TGTGCCACCAAGAGACCAACTGAAGCTTTCTTT
TRBJ2-7	NA	TRBV19	NA	CASSIQKTYEQYF	TGTGCCAGTAGTATTCAGAAGACCTACGAGCAGTACTTC
TRBJ2-7	NA	TRBV24-1	NA	CATSESAGRYEQYF	TGTGCCACCAGTGAATCGGCAGGTCGGTACGAGCAGTACTTC
TRBJ1-3	NA	TRBV18	NA	CASSPGSSGNTIYF	TGTGCCAGCTCACCGGGCAGCTCTGGAAACACCATATATTTT
TRBJ2-3	NA	TRBV27	TRBD2	CASSLWLAGRTDTQYF	TGTGCCAGCAGTTTATGGCTAGCGGGACGCACAGATACGCAGTATTTT
TRBJ2-2	NA	TRBV3-1/TRBV3-2	NA	CASSQSWGPGDTGELFF	TGTGCCAGCAGTCAATCCTGGGGGCCGGGGGACACCGGGGAGCTGTTTTTT
TRBJ2-3	NA	TRBV5-6	NA	CASSDEDSLNTDTQYF	TGTGCCAGCAGCGACGAGGACAGCCTAAACACAGATACGCAGTATTTT
TRBJ1-3	once	TRBV11-2	NA	CASSLAAFSGNTIYF	TGTGCCAGCAGCTTAGCCGCGTTCTCTGGAAACACCATATATTTT
TRBJ1-4	NA	TRBV15	NA	CATSRDYGASNEKLFF	TGTGCCACCAGCAGAGATTACGGGGCGTCTAATGAAAAACTGTTTTTT
TRBJ1-4	NA	TRBV18	NA	CASSPPSGATNEKLFF	TGTGCCAGCTCACCACCGAGTGGGGCAACTAATGAAAAACTGTTTTTT
TRBJ2-1	NA	TRBV6-6	NA	CASSYSTGYEQFF	TGTGCCAGCAGTTACTCTACCGGGTATGAGCAGTTCTTC
TRBJ1-5	few	TRBV6-6	TRBD1	CASSGQGYSNQPQHF	TGTGCCAGCAGCGGACAGGGCTATAGCAATCAGCCCCAGCATTTT
TRBJ2-2	NA	TRBV6-5	NA	CASSPRAVTGELFF	TGTGCCAGCAGTCCGAGGGCCGTCACCGGGGAGCTGTTTTTT
TRBJ1-6	once	TRBV30	TRBD1	CAWSVRKGGGSPLHF	TGTGCCTGGAGTGTACGGAAAGGGGGCGGTTCACCCCTCCACTTT